This T cell receptor beta chain was obtained from a study of shared clonotypes between healthy human individuals. Study summary: Donors were a couple of women and a few men aged 18 to 49.

Germline assignment: CDR1 SGHVS and CDR2 FNYEAQ. V lost 0 bases and J 13 bases, leaving 23 bases between the germline ends. The CDR3 sequence is 16 residues long. The table came from immunoSEQ multiplex PCR; TCRdb's copy has only in-frame clones and leaves some out. The table records some 1,400,000 clones, roughly 96% of them present only once. Study observations and caveats: Among the subsets, naive ones generally showed larger estimated richness than memory ones. The rarefaction results pointed to incomplete sorted-subset sequencing despite large depth.

Investigators divided CD4+ cells into CD45RA+ naive and CD45RA-negative memory subsets. Comments on this clone: Its antigen remains unidentified.

The rearrangement joins TRBV7-6 to TRBJ2-3; the D gene is possibly TRBD2 (5 bases). This clonotype was obtained from a man aged 25 to 45 in good health. The sequencing sample was made of naive CD4+ T cells sorted from blood. Described subset: CD45RA+ positively selected. The CDR3 DNA sequence: TGTGCCAGCAGCTTAGCCGCGGGCAAGGGTGCCGACTTAGAGTATTTT. This gives the protein CASSLAAGKGADLEYF.